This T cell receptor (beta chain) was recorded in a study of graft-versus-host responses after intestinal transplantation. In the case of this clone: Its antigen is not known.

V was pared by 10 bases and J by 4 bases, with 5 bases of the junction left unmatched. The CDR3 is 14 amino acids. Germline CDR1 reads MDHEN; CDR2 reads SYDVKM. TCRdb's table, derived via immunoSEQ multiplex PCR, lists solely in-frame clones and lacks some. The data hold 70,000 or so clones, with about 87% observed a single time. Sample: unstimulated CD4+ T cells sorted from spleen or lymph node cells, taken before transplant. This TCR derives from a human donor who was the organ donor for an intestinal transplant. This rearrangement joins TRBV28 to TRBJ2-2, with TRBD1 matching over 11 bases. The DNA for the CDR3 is TGTGCCATCCAGGACAGGGGGCTCACCGGGGAGCTGTTTTTT. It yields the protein CAIQDRGLTGELFF. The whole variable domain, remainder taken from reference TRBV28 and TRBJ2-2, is DVKVTQSSRYLVKRTGEKVFLECVQDMDHENMFWYRQDPGLGLRLIYFSYDVKMKEKGDIPEGYSVSREKKERFSLILESASTNQTSMYLCAIQDRGLTGELFFGEGSRLTVL.